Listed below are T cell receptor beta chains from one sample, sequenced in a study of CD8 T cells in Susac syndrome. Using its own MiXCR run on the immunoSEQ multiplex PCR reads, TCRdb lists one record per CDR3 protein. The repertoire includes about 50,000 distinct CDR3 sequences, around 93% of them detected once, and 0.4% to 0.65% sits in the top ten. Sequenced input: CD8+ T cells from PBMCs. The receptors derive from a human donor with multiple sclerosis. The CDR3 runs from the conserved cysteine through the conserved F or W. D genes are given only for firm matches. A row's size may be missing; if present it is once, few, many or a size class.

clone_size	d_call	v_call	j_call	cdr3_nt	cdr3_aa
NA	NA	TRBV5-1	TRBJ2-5	TGCGCCAGCGCCCGTTTCCTCCAAGAGACCCAGTACTTC	CASARFLQETQYF
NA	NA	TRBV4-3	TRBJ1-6	TGCGCCAGCAGCCAAGAGATAGTTCAGGGGTGGAATTCACCCCTCCACTTT	CASSQEIVQGWNSPLHF
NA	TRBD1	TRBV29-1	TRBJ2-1	TGCAGCGTGGGGGGACAGGGGGCTCGGGGTGAGCAGTTCTTC	CSVGGQGARGEQFF
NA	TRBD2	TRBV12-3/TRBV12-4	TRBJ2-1	TGTGCCATCGCCCCTAGCGGCCTCTACAATGAGCAGTTCTTC	CAIAPSGLYNEQFF
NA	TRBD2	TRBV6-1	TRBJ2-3	TGTGCCAGCAACCCCTGGGGAGGGTCAGATACGCAGTATTTT	CASNPWGGSDTQYF
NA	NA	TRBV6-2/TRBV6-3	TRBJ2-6	TGTGCCAGCAGTTACTTCGGTTTTGGCAGGGAGTCTCTCCACTCTGGGGCCAACGTCCTGACTTTC	CASSYFGFGRESLHSGANVLTF
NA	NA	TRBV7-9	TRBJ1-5	TGTGCCAGCAGCTCCCCGGCCAACCCGAATCAGCCCCAGCATTTT	CASSSPANPNQPQHF
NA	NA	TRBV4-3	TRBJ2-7	TGCGCCAGCAGCCAAGAAGGTATCCGGGGGCAATATGGTAATGACGAGCAGTACTTC	CASSQEGIRGQYGNDEQYF
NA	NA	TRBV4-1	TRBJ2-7	TGCGCCAGGAGCCAAGAGAGAAGTGAATCCTACGAGCAGTACTTC	CARSQERSESYEQYF
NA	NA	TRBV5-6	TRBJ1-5	TGTGCCAGCAGCTTTGCGTCGCAATCATGGCCCCAGCATTTT	CASSFASQSWPQHF
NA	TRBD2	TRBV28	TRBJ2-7	TGTGCCAGCAGTTTAATGCTCGGGAGGTACGAGCAGTACTTC	CASSLMLGRYEQYF
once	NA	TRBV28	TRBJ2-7	TGTGCCAGCAGGGGACTGCGCTCCTACGAGCAGTACTTC	CASRGLRSYEQYF
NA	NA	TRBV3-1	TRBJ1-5	TGTGCCAGCAGCTTAAGGGGTGTGAGCAATCAGCCCCAGCATTTT	CASSLRGVSNQPQHF
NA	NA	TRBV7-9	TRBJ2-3	TGTGCCACCCGGGGGGCGACACGCGAAAGCACAGATACGCAGTATTTT	CATRGATRESTDTQYF
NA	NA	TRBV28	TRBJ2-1	TGTGCCAGCAGTTTCGGCCCCGACAATGAGCAGTTCTTC	CASSFGPDNEQFF
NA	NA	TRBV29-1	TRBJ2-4	TGCAGCGTTGAAGACCGGACGGTTCTAGCCAAAAACATTCAGTACTTC	CSVEDRTVLAKNIQYF
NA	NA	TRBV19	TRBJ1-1	TGTGCCAGTATAGCACAGGGCACTGAAGCTTTCTTT	CASIAQGTEAFF
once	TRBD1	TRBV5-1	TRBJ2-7	TGCGCCAGCAGCTTGAACTTCTGGGACAGGGGGTTGAACGAGCAGTACTTC	CASSLNFWDRGLNEQYF
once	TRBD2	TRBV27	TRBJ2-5	TGTGCCAGCAGTTCGATAGCGGGAGTAAAAGAGACCCAGTACTTC	CASSSIAGVKETQYF
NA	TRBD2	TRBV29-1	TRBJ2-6	TGCAGCGTTGAATTTGCGGGGGTTACCTCTGGGGCCAACGTCCTGACTTTC	CSVEFAGVTSGANVLTF
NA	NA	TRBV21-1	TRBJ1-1	TGTGCCAGCAGCGAGACAGGGTTGAACACTGAAGCTTTCTTT	CASSETGLNTEAFF
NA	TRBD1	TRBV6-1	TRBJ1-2	TGTGCCAGCAGTGAATTTGGACAGGATGGCTACACCTTC	CASSEFGQDGYTF
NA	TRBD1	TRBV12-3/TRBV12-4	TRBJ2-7	TGTGCCAGCAAGACAGGGGCTGGGGACGAGCAGTACTTC	CASKTGAGDEQYF
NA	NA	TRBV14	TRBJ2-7	TGTGCCAGCAGCCTGCGTACTCCGCCCTACGAGCAGTACTTC	CASSLRTPPYEQYF
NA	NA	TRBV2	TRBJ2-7	TGTGCCACAATCGGGAGCCTCTTCGCCGAGCAGTACTTC	CATIGSLFAEQYF
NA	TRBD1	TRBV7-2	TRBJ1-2	TGTGCCAGCAGCTGGGACAGAAACCTTTATGGCTACACCTTC	CASSWDRNLYGYTF
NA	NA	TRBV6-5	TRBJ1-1	TGTGCCAGCAGTTACGCACAGCTAGTTGAAGCTTTCTTT	CASSYAQLVEAFF